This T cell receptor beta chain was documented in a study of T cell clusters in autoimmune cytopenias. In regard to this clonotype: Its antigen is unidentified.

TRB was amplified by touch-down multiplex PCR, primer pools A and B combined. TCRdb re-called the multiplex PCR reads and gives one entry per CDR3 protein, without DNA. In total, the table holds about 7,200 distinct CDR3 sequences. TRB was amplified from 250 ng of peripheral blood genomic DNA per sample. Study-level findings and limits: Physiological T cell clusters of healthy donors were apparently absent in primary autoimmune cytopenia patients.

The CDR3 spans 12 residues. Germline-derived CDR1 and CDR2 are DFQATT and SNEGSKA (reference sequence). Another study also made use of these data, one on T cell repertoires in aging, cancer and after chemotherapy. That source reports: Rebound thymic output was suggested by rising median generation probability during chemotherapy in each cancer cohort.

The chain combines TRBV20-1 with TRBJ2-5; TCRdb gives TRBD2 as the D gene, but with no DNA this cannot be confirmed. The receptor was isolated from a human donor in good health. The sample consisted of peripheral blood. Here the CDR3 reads CSATSGMETQYF.